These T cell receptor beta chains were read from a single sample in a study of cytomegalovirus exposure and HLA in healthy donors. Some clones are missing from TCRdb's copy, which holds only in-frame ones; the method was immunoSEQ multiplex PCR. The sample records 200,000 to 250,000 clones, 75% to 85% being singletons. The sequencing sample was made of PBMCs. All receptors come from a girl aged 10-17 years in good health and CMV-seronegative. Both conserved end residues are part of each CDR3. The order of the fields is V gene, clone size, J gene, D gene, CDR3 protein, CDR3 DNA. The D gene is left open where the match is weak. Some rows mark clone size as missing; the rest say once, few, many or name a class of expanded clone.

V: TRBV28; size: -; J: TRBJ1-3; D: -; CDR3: CASSLSTGQSGNTIYF; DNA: TGTGCCAGCAGTTTATCCACGGGACAATCTGGAAACACCATATATTTT
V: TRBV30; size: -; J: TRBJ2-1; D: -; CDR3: CAWSVGQGFAQFF; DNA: TGTGCCTGGAGTGTCGGCCAGGGGTTTGCGCAGTTCTTC
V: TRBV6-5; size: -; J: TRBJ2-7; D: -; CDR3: CASRAGYPDKVEQYF; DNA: TGTGCCAGCAGGGCAGGGTACCCGGATAAGGTCGAGCAGTACTTC
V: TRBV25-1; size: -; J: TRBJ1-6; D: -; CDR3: CASRAPGYNSPLHF; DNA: TGTGCCAGCAGGGCCCCAGGTTATAATTCACCCCTCCACTTT
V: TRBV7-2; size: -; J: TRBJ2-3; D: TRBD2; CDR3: CASSKLSSGSTDTQYF; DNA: TGTGCCAGCAGCAAGCTAAGTAGCGGGAGCACAGATACGCAGTATTTT
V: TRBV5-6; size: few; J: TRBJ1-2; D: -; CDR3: CASSKTDYGYTF; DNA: TGTGCCAGCAGCAAGACAGATTATGGCTACACCTTC
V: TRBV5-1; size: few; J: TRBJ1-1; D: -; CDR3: CASSLVQGGNTEAFF; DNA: TGCGCCAGCAGCTTGGTACAGGGCGGGAACACTGAAGCTTTCTTT
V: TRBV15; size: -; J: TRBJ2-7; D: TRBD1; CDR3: CATSRATGTYEQYF; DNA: TGTGCCACCAGCAGGGCGACAGGGACCTACGAGCAGTACTTC
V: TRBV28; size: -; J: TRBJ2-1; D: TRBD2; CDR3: CASRPRRRELQEQFF; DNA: TGTGCCAGCAGGCCAAGGAGGCGGGAGTTGCAAGAGCAGTTCTTC
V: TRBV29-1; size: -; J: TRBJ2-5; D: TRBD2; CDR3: CSVESAGVLQYQETQYF; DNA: TGCAGCGTTGAATCCGCGGGGGTTCTCCAGTACCAAGAGACCCAGTACTTC
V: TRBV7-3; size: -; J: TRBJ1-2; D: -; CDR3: CASRVYRYGYTF; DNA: TGTGCCAGCAGAGTATACAGGTATGGCTACACCTTC
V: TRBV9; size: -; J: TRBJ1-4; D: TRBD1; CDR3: CASSPLTGTNEKLFF; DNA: TGTGCCAGCAGCCCCCTGACAGGGACTAATGAAAAACTGTTTTTT
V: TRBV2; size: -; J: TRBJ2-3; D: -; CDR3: CASSARGDTQYF; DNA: TGTGCCAGCAGTGCCCGGGGAGATACGCAGTATTTT
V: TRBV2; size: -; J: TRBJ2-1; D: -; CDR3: CASSERLPGRNEQFF; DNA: TGTGCCAGCAGTGAACGCCTGCCAGGGAGGAATGAGCAGTTCTTC
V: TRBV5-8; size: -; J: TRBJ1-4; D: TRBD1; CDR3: CASSLLYRGVSTNEKLFF; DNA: TGTGCCAGCAGCTTGTTGTACAGGGGAGTTTCAACTAATGAAAAACTGTTTTTT
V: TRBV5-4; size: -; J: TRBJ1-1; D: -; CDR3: CASSLRGSWTEAFF; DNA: TGTGCCAGCAGCTTGCGGGGGTCGTGGACTGAAGCTTTCTTT
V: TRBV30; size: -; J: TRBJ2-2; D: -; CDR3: CAWRGGRLTGELFF; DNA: TGTGCCTGGAGGGGTGGGAGACTCACCGGGGAGCTGTTTTTT
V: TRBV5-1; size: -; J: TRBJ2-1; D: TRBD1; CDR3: CASSPAGGTYNEQFF; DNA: TGCGCCAGCAGCCCCGCAGGGGGTACCTACAATGAGCAGTTCTTC
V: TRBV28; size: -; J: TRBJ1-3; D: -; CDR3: CASSPNAGDTIYF; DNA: TGTGCCAGCAGCCCGAACGCCGGGGACACCATATATTTT
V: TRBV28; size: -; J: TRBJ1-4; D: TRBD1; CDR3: CASSTPGTGQEKLFF; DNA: TGTGCCAGCAGTACTCCCGGGACAGGGCAAGAAAAACTGTTTTTT
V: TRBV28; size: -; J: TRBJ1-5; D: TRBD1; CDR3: CASSLSRTGPYGGDQHF; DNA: TGTGCCAGCAGTTTATCCCGGACAGGACCCTATGGGGGTGACCAGCATTTT
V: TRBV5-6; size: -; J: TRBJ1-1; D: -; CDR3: CASSSGGGEAFF; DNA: TGTGCCAGCAGCTCCGGCGGGGGTGAAGCTTTCTTT
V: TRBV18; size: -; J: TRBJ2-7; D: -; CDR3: CASSPSSGEQYF; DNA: TGTGCCAGCTCACCAAGTTCGGGGGAGCAGTACTTC
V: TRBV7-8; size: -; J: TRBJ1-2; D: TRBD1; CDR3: CASSLNRGDYGYTF; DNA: TGTGCCAGCAGCCTCAACAGGGGGGACTATGGCTACACCTTC
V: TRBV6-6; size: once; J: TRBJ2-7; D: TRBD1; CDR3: CASSLTGVGYEQYF; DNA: TGTGCCAGCAGTCTGACAGGGGTGGGCTACGAGCAGTACTTC
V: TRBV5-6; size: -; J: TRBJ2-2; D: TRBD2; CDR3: CASSYGLAPVGELFF; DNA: TGTGCCAGCAGCTACGGACTAGCGCCCGTAGGGGAGCTGTTTTTT
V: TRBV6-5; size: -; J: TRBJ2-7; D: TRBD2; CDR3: CASSAGRRYEQYF; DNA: TGTGCCAGCAGTGCCGGGAGGAGGTACGAGCAGTACTTC
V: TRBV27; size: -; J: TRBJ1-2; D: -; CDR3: CASSLSLDSRGTF; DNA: TGTGCCAGCAGTTTAAGTCTAGACTCCAGAGGGACCTTC